The rows below give T cell receptor beta chains drawn from one sample of a study of response to subunit inactivated influenza vaccine. TCRdb reprocessed the RT-PCR reads with MiXCR, giving one entry per CDR3 protein. The sample has about 800,000 distinct CDR3 sequences, approximately 22% seen once; the top ten hold about 10%. This sample comprised PBMCs from blood, obtained more than 4 days after vaccination. The receptor source for this set is a man in his fifties who received an inactivated influenza vaccine. The CDR3 runs from the conserved cysteine through the conserved F or W. A D gene is named only where the DNA matches it firmly. A row's size may be missing; if present it is once, few, many or a size class.

v_gene	len	j_gene	abundance	d_gene	CDR3nt	CDR3aa
TRBV28	16	TRBJ2-1	few	TRBD2	TGTGCCAGCCTCCCAACACTAGCGGGAGGGCCCAATGAGCAGTTCTTC	CASLPTLAGGPNEQFF
TRBV20-1	13	TRBJ2-5	few	.	TGCAGTGCTAGACTTGGGACGGCAGAGACCCAGTACTTC	CSARLGTAETQYF
TRBV10-3	14	TRBJ1-5	.	TRBD1	TGTGCCACAACGACAGGGGTTGGGAATCAGCCCCAGCATTTT	CATTTGVGNQPQHF
TRBV7-6	12	TRBJ2-1	.	.	TGTGCCAGCAGCTTAGAACGCGGGCCGCAGTTCTTC	CASSLERGPQFF
TRBV20-1	16	TRBJ2-1	few	.	TGCAGTGCTAGAATTGGAGGGCTAGAATTAAACAATGAGCAGTTCTTC	CSARIGGLELNNEQFF
TRBV12-3/TRBV12-4	16	TRBJ1-2	many	.	TGTGCCAGCAGTTTAAGGGCAATGTGGGCGGACTATGGCTACACCTTC	CASSLRAMWADYGYTF
TRBV29-1	13	TRBJ2-5	few	.	TGCAGCGTGCGCCCTAGCGCCCAAGAGACCCAGTACTTC	CSVRPSAQETQYF
TRBV12-3/TRBV12-4	15	TRBJ1-1	.	TRBD1	TGTGCCAGCAGCTCTACCGGACAGGGGTTCACTGAAGCTTTCTTT	CASSSTGQGFTEAFF
TRBV27	16	TRBJ1-6	.	.	TGTGCCAGCAGTTCGGCACCGAGCTCCTATAATTCACCCCTCCACTTT	CASSSAPSSYNSPLHF
TRBV5-1	14	TRBJ2-7	.	.	TGCGCCAGCACCCCAGGGTATAGAGTTGACGAGCAGTACTTC	CASTPGYRVDEQYF
TRBV9	15	TRBJ2-7	.	.	TGTGCCAGCAGCCCTGGGTTAGGGGGGTCCTACGAGCAGTACTTC	CASSPGLGGSYEQYF
TRBV6-5	14	TRBJ2-1	.	.	TGTGCCAGCAGTTACCCCCGGGACGTAAATGAGCAGTTCTTC	CASSYPRDVNEQFF
TRBV4-3	16	TRBJ2-7	.	.	TGCGCCAGCAGCCAAGATCGCGTGGCTGGCTCCTACGAGCAGTACTTC	CASSQDRVAGSYEQYF
TRBV7-8	13	TRBJ2-5	few	.	TGTGCCAGCAGCTCTAACAGGGACGAGACCCAGTACTTC	CASSSNRDETQYF
TRBV29-1	12	TRBJ2-3	many	.	TGCAGCGCTCCTGTGCGGGCAGATACGCAGTATTTT	CSAPVRADTQYF
TRBV3-1	15	TRBJ2-6	once	.	TGTGCCAGCAGCCAAGAAAGGCATGAGGGCAACGTCCTGACTTTC	CASSQERHEGNVLTF
TRBV11-2	15	TRBJ2-7	.	TRBD2	TGTGCCAGCAGCTTAGTACGACTAGCCTCCTACGAGCAGTACTTC	CASSLVRLASYEQYF
TRBV25-1	16	TRBJ1-4	few	TRBD1	TGTGCCAGCAGCCCGGGACAGGGGTCCTATAATGAAAAACTGTTTTTT	CASSPGQGSYNEKLFF
TRBV7-9	14	TRBJ1-1	.	.	TGTGCCAGCAGCTTAGTAGGGATCGGCACTGAAGCTTTCTTT	CASSLVGIGTEAFF
TRBV5-5	16	TRBJ1-1	.	TRBD1	TGTGCCAGCAGCTTGGGGGACAGGGTTTTAAGCACTGAAGCTTTCTTT	CASSLGDRVLSTEAFF
TRBV20-1	12	TRBJ2-1	many	.	TGCAGTGCTCCAGGGCAGAACAATGAGCAGTTCTTC	CSAPGQNNEQFF
TRBV6-4	17	TRBJ2-7	.	TRBD2	TGTGCCAGCAGTGCCCCACCTGACCTAGCGGGAGTCTACGAGCAGTACTTC	CASSAPPDLAGVYEQYF
TRBV10-3	16	TRBJ2-1	.	.	TGTGCCATCAGTGAGTCGGTGGGGGGTACGATAAATGAGCAGTTCTTC	CAISESVGGTINEQFF
TRBV5-1	12	TRBJ2-1	.	.	TGCGCCAGCCGCTCCCCCGGGACTCAGCAGTTCTTC	CASRSPGTQQFF
TRBV24-1	13	TRBJ2-2	.	.	TGTGCCACCAGTGTCACGAACACCGGGGAGCTGTTTTTT	CATSVTNTGELFF
TRBV20-1	13	TRBJ2-1	.	.	TGCAGTGCTAGGACGGTGCCATCGGGTGAGCAGTTCTTC	CSARTVPSGEQFF
TRBV20-1	14	TRBJ2-2	few	TRBD1	TGCAGTGCTCAACAGGGGGTGGCGGCCGGGGAGCTGTTTTTT	CSAQQGVAAGELFF
TRBV15	12	TRBJ1-1	few	.	TGTGCCACCAGCAGAGATCACCTTAAAGCTTTCTTT	CATSRDHLKAFF
TRBV11-2	16	TRBJ2-1	many	TRBD2	TGTGCCAGCAGCTTAGTAGCGGGAGGGCACTACAATGAGCAGTTCTTC	CASSLVAGGHYNEQFF
TRBV20-1	12	TRBJ2-5	.	.	TGCAGTGCTATAAGGCTGGCGGAGACCCAGTACTTC	CSAIRLAETQYF
TRBV12-3/TRBV12-4	13	TRBJ2-3	.	.	TGTGCCAGCACCCCTGACAGCTCAGATACGCAGTATTTT	CASTPDSSDTQYF
TRBV28	14	TRBJ1-2	few	.	TGTGCCAGCAGGAAGGGACCCCGGGCTGGTGGCTACACCTTC	CASRKGPRAGGYTF
TRBV5-4	13	TRBJ2-3	few	.	TGTGCCAGCAGCCCGGCTTACACAGATACGCAGTATTTT	CASSPAYTDTQYF
TRBV7-6	16	TRBJ2-5	few	.	TGTGCCAGCAGCTTACAGTCGGCTAATTGGGGAGAGACCCAGTACTTC	CASSLQSANWGETQYF
TRBV4-3	14	TRBJ2-1	few	.	TGCGCCAGCAGCCAAGATAGTACGGGAGCCCCAATCCTCTTC	CASSQDSTGAPILF
TRBV9	15	TRBJ2-2	once	TRBD1	TGTGCCAGCAGCGTATTACAGGGGAGCACCGGGGAGCTGTTTTTT	CASSVLQGSTGELFF
TRBV7-2	16	TRBJ1-5	.	.	TGTGCCAGCAGCCTCTACGGGACAACGGGCAATCAGCCCCAGCATTTT	CASSLYGTTGNQPQHF
TRBV5-6	13	TRBJ1-5	.	.	TGTGCCAGCAGCTTGTACGGGGCTCAGCCCCAGCATTTT	CASSLYGAQPQHF
TRBV7-2	14	TRBJ2-3	.	.	TGTGCCAGCAGCTTTGGGACCAAGACAGATACGCAGTATTTT	CASSFGTKTDTQYF
TRBV20-1	13	TRBJ2-2	many	TRBD1	TGCAGTGGCCCGGACAGGTCCAGCGGGGAGCTGTTTTTT	CSGPDRSSGELFF
TRBV12-3/TRBV12-4	13	TRBJ2-5	many	TRBD1	TGTGCCAGCAGTTTTACAGGGGGAGAGACCCAGTACTTC	CASSFTGGETQYF
TRBV20-1	13	TRBJ2-7	.	.	TGCAGTGCTCTTCCAAGAACGAGCTACGAGCAGTACTTC	CSALPRTSYEQYF
TRBV24-1	17	TRBJ2-1	.	.	TGTGCCACCAGTGAACGTACAGGGAACCCTTCCTACAATGAGCAGTTCTTC	CATSERTGNPSYNEQFF
TRBV5-5	17	TRBJ1-1	.	TRBD1	TGTGCCAGCAGCGTTGGACAGGCAGCCCTTCGAGGTACTGAAGCTTTCTTT	CASSVGQAALRGTEAFF
TRBV18	15	TRBJ2-2	.	.	TGTGCCAGCTCACCGTCCCAGGACAGCACCGGGGAGCTGTTTTTT	CASSPSQDSTGELFF
TRBV4-3	17	TRBJ2-1	few	.	TGCGCCAGCAGCCAAGATCTCGGCGGTCAAGCTTACAATGAGCAGTTCTTC	CASSQDLGGQAYNEQFF
TRBV3-1	14	TRBJ2-5	many	.	TGTGCCAGCAGCCTCCGGACAAGACAAGAGACCCAGTACTTC	CASSLRTRQETQYF
TRBV20-1	13	TRBJ1-6	.	.	TGCAGTGCTAGCGCGGGGGTTAATTCACCCCTCCACTTT	CSASAGVNSPLHF
TRBV5-1	16	TRBJ1-1	.	TRBD1	TGCGCCAGCAGCCTAGGACAGGGGCTATCGAACACTGAAGCTTTCTTT	CASSLGQGLSNTEAFF
TRBV7-9	14	TRBJ2-7	many	.	TGTGCCAGCAGCCCCACATACACGGGGGATGAGCAGTACTTC	CASSPTYTGDEQYF
TRBV12-3/TRBV12-4	14	TRBJ2-3	few	TRBD1	TGTGCCAGCAGCCAGGGACAGGGTCGGTTTGCGCAGTATTTT	CASSQGQGRFAQYF
TRBV3-1	15	TRBJ2-1	.	.	TGTGCCAGCAGCCTTACCGGCAATCTCTACAATGAGCAGTTCTTC	CASSLTGNLYNEQFF
TRBV10-3	14	TRBJ2-5	few	TRBD2	TGTGCCATCAGGGGCGGGGGGAACCAAGAGACCCAGTACTTC	CAIRGGGNQETQYF
TRBV5-1	15	TRBJ2-7	.	TRBD1	TGCGCCAGCAGCAACGGACAGGGGTTCCACTCCGAGCAGTACTTC	CASSNGQGFHSEQYF